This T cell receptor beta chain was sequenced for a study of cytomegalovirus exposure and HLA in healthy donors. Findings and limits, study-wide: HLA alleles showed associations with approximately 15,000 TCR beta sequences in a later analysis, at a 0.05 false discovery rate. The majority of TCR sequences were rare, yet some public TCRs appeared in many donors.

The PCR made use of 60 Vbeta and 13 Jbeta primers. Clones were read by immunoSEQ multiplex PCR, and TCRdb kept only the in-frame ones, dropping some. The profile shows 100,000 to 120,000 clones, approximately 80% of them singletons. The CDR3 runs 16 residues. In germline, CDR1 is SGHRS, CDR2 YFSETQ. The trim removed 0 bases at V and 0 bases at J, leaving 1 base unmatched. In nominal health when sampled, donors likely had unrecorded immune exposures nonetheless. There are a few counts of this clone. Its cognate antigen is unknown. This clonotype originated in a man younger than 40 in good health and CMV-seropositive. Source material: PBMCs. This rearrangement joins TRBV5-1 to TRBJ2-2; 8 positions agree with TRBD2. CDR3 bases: TGCGCCAGCAGCTTGGGTAGCGGGGCGAACACCGGGGAGCTGTTTTTT. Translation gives CASSLGSGANTGELFF.